This record covers a single TCR beta chain. The data belong to a study of technical replicates of blood from a few donors. Sequencing was performed with immunoSEQ multiplex PCR; in TCRdb, only in-frame clones are kept and a portion is missing. This sample yields fewer than 95,000 clones, of which approximately 95% are seen a single time; around 0.25% belongs to the top ten. Germline V CDR1 and CDR2: SGHRS, YFSETQ. The germline V and J ends were trimmed by 7 bases and 4 bases, with 12 bases remaining between them. The CDR3 length is 13 residues. The sequence derives from a human donor in good health. The chain recombines TRBV5-1 with TRBJ1-3, with D unclear. Material for sequencing was T cells isolated from PBMCs. The CDR3 DNA sequence: TGCGCCAGCGCAGAGGCATACGGAAACACCATATATTTT. Its protein is CASAEAYGNTIYF.